Sequencing of this T cell receptor beta chain was carried out in a study of blood T cell repertoires in COVID-19 (dated by TCRdb to the early 2020s). Context from the whole study: Collaborator samples came from the United States, Italy and Spain and covered acute and convalescent phases of COVID-19. The prospective study material was composed of cDNA or gDNA derived from T cells, B-cell-depleted T cells, or PBMCs. The dataset comprised deeply sampled blood TCRbeta repertoires from subjects exposed to, actively infected with, or recovered from COVID-19. The repertoires were released in a freely available public database intended as a resource for research on the immune response to SARS-CoV-2. The samples were drawn from two sources: the first 160 participants of the ongoing ImmuneRACE study, and 1,000 to 1,500 subjects contributed by 6 global collaborators. The sample metadata nearly always contained a de-identified subject ID, COVID-19 status, age in years and sex. HLA class I and class II types, where available, came from metadata supplied by the sample provider rather than from assay-based typing. Results the study describes overall, beyond this receptor: The amount of clinical and demographic metadata varied by source and participant and was provided uncurated.

TCRbeta CDR3 regions were amplified from genomic DNA by means of the immunoSEQ Assay, a bias-controlled multiplex PCR. Per the source publication's procedure: Within the assay, amplification of reference gene primers was used to estimate how many nucleated cells each sample contained. Sequence reads were collapsed and filtered to measure the absolute abundance of every unique TCRbeta CDR3 rearrangement. For each sample, productive Simpson clonality was calculated by taking the square root of Simpson's diversity index across productive rearrangements. This is the immuneACCESS table as TCRdb keeps it, with only in-frame sequences that have V and J called. A part of the clones is gone; compared with another copy, unresolved V genes explain less than half, and the rest is unexplained. That table furnishes V, J and clone size, whereas the DNA furnished D and trimming. The sample table records tens of thousands of clones; around nine tenths of these occur just once. The ten top clones hold roughly an eighth of the sample.

This clone has more than one count but fewer than ten. The target of this receptor is not known. The sample holds no much larger clone one base away, and base qualities are not on file. Reading from cysteine to phenylalanine, the CDR3 counts 16 amino acids. Of the read, only the CDR3 DNA is kept; its 48 bases are in frame from base 1. The collaborating institutions used their own protocols to collect whole blood in K2EDTA tubes. For TCRbeta analysis, collaborators shipped samples in one of three forms: frozen whole blood, isolated PBMCs, or DNA extracted from either of those sample types. What was sequenced was peripheral blood. The V gene is TRBV21-1 and the J gene is TRBJ2-2; the tabulated D call, TRBD1, remains unverified against the DNA. TRBV21-1 is recorded as a pseudogene. The TCR was taken from a human donor in a cohort sampled during active COVID-19. The donor label of this sample is uncertain. This receptor carries the CDR3 CASSLRTGGNTGELFF. The DNA sequence follows: TGTGCCAGCAGCCTAAGGACAGGGGGGAACACCGGGGAGCTGTTTTTT.